This T cell receptor beta chain was sequenced for a study of CD8 T cells in Susac syndrome. When the RNA was reverse transcribed, random hexamers were used with an input of about 0.5 to 1 ug. TCRdb ran MiXCR on the immunoSEQ multiplex PCR reads and lists one entry per CDR3 protein. The data show 160,000 or so distinct CDR3 sequences, approximately 95% seen once. Sequencing of TCR beta was carried out in blood CD8+ and CD4+ T cells. The V segment lost 5 bases and the J segment 6 bases; nucleotides outside the gene matches: 14. The germline V gene encodes CDR1 DFQATT and CDR2 SNEGSKA (reference sequence). The CDR3 extends over 16 amino acids.

The chain joins TRBV20-1 to TRBJ2-2, with 8 bases identical to TRBD2. This sequence originates from a human donor with Susac syndrome. What was sequenced was CD4+ T cells from PBMCs. The CDR3 here is CSAERGSGGQAGELFF. Here the CDR3 DNA reads TGCAGTGCTGAGAGGGGCAGCGGGGGCCAGGCCGGGGAGCTGTTTTTT.